This T cell receptor (beta chain) is drawn from a study of shared clonotypes between healthy human individuals. The V gene's germline CDR1 is SGHTA and CDR2 FQGNSA. The length of the CDR3 is 17 residues. Unmatched junction bases numbered 11, after V lost 4 bases and J lost 5 bases. The repertoire was sequenced with immunoSEQ multiplex PCR; TCRdb's copy has only in-frame clones and lacks some. The sample includes about 980,000 clones, roughly 72% seen only once; the top ten take nearly 1.5%. V and J are TRBV7-2 and TRBJ2-3; 11 nucleotides align to TRBD2. The sample was memory CD4+ T cells sorted from blood. Subset defined: CD45RA-negative fraction. The source is a young man in good health. CDR3 DNA: TGTGCCAGCAGCTCCCGACCGGGACTAGCGGCTCTAGATACGCAGTATTTT. The encoded protein is CASSSRPGLAALDTQYF.